This T cell receptor (beta chain) was profiled in a study of PD-L1 blockade in urothelial cancer. For the study at large: Most patients, about 90% of the roughly 29, were males with bladder-origin cancer. Prior exposure to chemotherapy in patients amounted to 0 to 3 regimens received.

TCRdb's copy holds only in-frame clones and misses some; the assay was immunoSEQ multiplex PCR. The table shows 45,000 to 55,000 clones, with around 86% occurring only once. Time point: peripheral blood 6 weeks after treatment start. Trimming removed 1 base from V and 1 base from J, with 17 bases in between. The CDR3 has 17 residues. The germline gives CDR1 MDHEN, CDR2 SYDVKM. The sample was PBMCs, taken around atezolizumab (anti-PD-L1) treatment. The TCR was taken from a man aged 60-69 years with urothelial cancer. The chain joins TRBV28 to TRBJ2-7; maybe TRBD1 (5 bases). As DNA, the CDR3 is TGTGCCAGCAGTTTATACCCCGTTCAGGGTCAGTCCTACGAGCAGTACTTC. Protein product: CASSLYPVQGQSYEQYF.